These 4 T cell receptor beta chains were sequenced from one sample in a study of blood T cell repertoires in COVID-19. Generated by immunoSEQ multiplex PCR, the TCRdb table keeps only in-frame clones and is missing some. The sample records over 85,000 clones, approximately 86% being singletons. Sequencing input: peripheral blood. The receptor set was obtained from a woman of 80 years or more with acute or convalescent COVID-19.

The chain combines TRBV30 with TRBJ2-2; possibly TRBD2 for D (6 bases). This CDR3 is built from 16 residues. Trimming removed 1 base at V and 6 bases at J, with 18 bases between. Germline loops: CDR1 GTSNPN, CDR2 SVGIG (reference sequence). The chain's CDR3 is CAWSGGFSGRAGELFF. CDR3 DNA: TGTGCCTGGAGTGGAGGCTTTAGCGGTCGGGCCGGGGAGCTGTTTTTT.

The chain is built from TRBV3-1 (or the pseudogene TRBV3-2) and TRBJ2-3; 9 bases are shared with TRBD2. The trim removed 3 bases at V and 1 base at J, leaving 5 bases unmatched. CDR1 is LGHDT, CDR2 YNNKEL, per germline (reference sequence). CDR3 length: 16 residues. CDR3 protein: CASSHLSGGGTDTQYF. CDR3 nucleotides: TGTGCCAGCAGCCACCTTAGCGGGGGTGGCACAGATACGCAGTATTTT.

The V gene is TRBV4-1, the J gene TRBJ2-1, with 9 bases lining up with TRBD2. CDR3 length equals 16 residues. Germline-derived CDR1 and CDR2 are MGHRA and YSYEKL. With V trimmed by 2 bases and J by 1 base, 3 bases remained unmatched. CDR3 bases: TGCGCCAGCAGCCAACCCACTAGCGGGTCCTACAATGAGCAGTTCTTC. Encoded protein: CASSQPTSGSYNEQFF.

This sequence joins TRBV9 and TRBJ2-3; TRBD2 agrees at 12 bases. V shed 5 bases, J shed 5 bases, and the junction held 12 bases outside the gene matches. This CDR3 region has 17 residues. CDR1 SGDLS and CDR2 YYNGEE come from the germline V gene. The CDR3 region has the DNA TGTGCCAGCAGTGGTGCTAGCGGGGGGGCCGCTAGAGATACGCAGTATTTT. Residues: CASSGASGGAARDTQYF.